The 5 T cell receptor beta chains given below trace back to one sample, sequenced in a study of T-cell memory formation after mild COVID-19. TCRdb redid the calling of the 5' RACE reads with MiXCR, one entry per CDR3 protein. The sample includes more than 150,000 distinct CDR3 sequences, about 9.9% of them seen just once. The sample comprised PBMCs or a T cell subset sorted from them (not recorded which). These receptors were taken from a man between 18 and 35 years old who had mild COVID-19 (a few samples of this study predate the infection). Cell type and time point are not known.

J is TRBJ2-2 and V is TRBV3-1; TRBD2 is a possible D gene (5 bases). Trimming took 3 bases from V and 2 from J, leaving 7 bases between them. The CDR3 consists of 14 residues. In germline, CDR1 is LGHDT, CDR2 YNNKEL (reference sequence). CDR3 coding DNA: TGTGCCAGCAGCCAGGAGGTTAACACCGGGGAGCTGTTTTTT. It translates to CASSQEVNTGELFF. The variable domain in full, completed from reference TRBV3-1 and TRBJ2-2, reads DTAVSQTPKYLVTQMGNDKSIKCEQNLGHDTMYWYKQDSKKFLKIMFSYNNKELIINETVPNRFSPKSPDKAHLNLHINSLELGDSAVYFCASSQEVNTGELFFGEGSRLTVL.

This chain links TRBV6-2 or TRBV6-3 with TRBJ2-7; D uncertain. This CDR3 contains 11 residues. Germline CDR1 is MNHEY and CDR2 is SVGEGT. Trimming pared 4 bases from V and 4 bases from J, leaving 5 bases between. The CDR3 loop is CASSSQYEQYF. CDR3 DNA sequence: TGTGCCAGCAGTTCTCAGTACGAGCAGTACTTC.

This rearrangement joins TRBV5-1 to TRBJ1-2, with D tentatively TRBD1 (5 bases). CDR1 and CDR2 (germline): SGHRS, YFSETQ. The CDR3 sequence is 15 residues long. Trimming shortened V by 0 bases and J by 0 bases, and 9 bases separated the two germline ends. The CDR3 region is CASSLASGSNYGYTF. DNA for the CDR3: TGCGCCAGCAGCTTGGCTTCAGGGTCTAACTATGGCTACACCTTC.

The chain couples TRBV28 to TRBJ2-2, with 7 bases that match TRBD1. Germline lookup yields CDR1 MDHEN and CDR2 SYDVKM. There are 16 residues in the CDR3. V trimming: 7 bases; J trimming: 7 bases; junction bases outside the gene matches: 15. Here the CDR3 reads CASTQQGLKAVGELFF. The CDR3 DNA reads as TGTGCCAGCACTCAACAGGGGCTGAAGGCTGTCGGGGAGCTGTTTTTT.

This clonotype was counted only a few times. As DNA, the CDR3 is TGTGCCAGCAGCTTAGCGCGAACTTGGGGGAAGGGAGATACGCAGTATTTT. Its protein is CASSLARTWGKGDTQYF. The chain is built from TRBV7-8 and TRBJ2-3; D is possibly TRBD1 or TRBD2 (5 bases each). V was shortened by 0 bases and J by 5 bases, with 18 bases between the two germline ends. The CDR3 is made up of 17 amino acids. CDR1 is SGHVS and CDR2 is FQNEAQ in the germline V gene.